The source of this T cell receptor beta chain is a study of beta chain features in type 1 diabetes (dated by TCRdb to between 2017 and 2018). Notes on the research overall: No differences in mean age, gender distribution, total cell number or subset yield were found between patients and healthy donors. The study compared the TCRB repertoires of sorted circulating CD4+ T cell subsets in recently diagnosed type 1 diabetes patients with those in matched healthy donors. Whereas all 30 or so donors provided naive and central memory subsets, regulatory and stem cell-like memory subsets were isolated from just 8 patients and roughly 8 healthy donors. A total of roughly 110 million sorted cells were examined across all samples, and the number of cells per subset was strongly correlated with RNA yield. Study-wide conclusions, independent of this receptor: PCR may preferentially amplify shorter templates, but because patient and control samples were amplified and corrected together, any resulting skew would affect both groups equally. Because cDNA was sequenced instead of genomic DNA, highly expressing activated cells could be over-represented, though the groups showed no difference in activation or CD3 levels. Naive, central memory and regulatory TCRB repertoires appeared more similar among patients than among healthy donors. Fewer insertions and more nucleotide deletions at VDJ recombination sites were observed in patients with type 1 diabetes, implying thymic rearrangement abnormalities. A moderate but significant shortening of TCRB CDR3 length was observed in type 1 diabetes patients in all four CD4+ subsets. Because the HLA sub-analyses included only small numbers of individuals, any influence of HLA type on TCRB rearrangement was left unresolved.

In regard to this clone: Its antigen specificity is not known. No much larger clone exists at a distance of one base, and base qualities are not known.

A single peripheral blood draw of about 116 mL on average was collected from each donor into heparinised tubes. A BD FACSAria II and a panel including CD45RO, CCR7, CD25, CD127, CD95 and CD27 were used to sort naive, central memory, regulatory and stem cell-like memory CD4+ T cells. All sorted populations exceeded 95% purity. Right away, PBMCs were isolated by Lymphoprep density gradient centrifugation and were stained directly, with no culture step. So that batch effects would be minimized, each experiment stained and sorted samples in pairs, pairing one healthy donor with one patient. The germline V end is reduced by 4 bases and the J end by 6 bases; junction bases left unmatched: 5. The CDR1 and CDR2 encoded by the germline V gene are SQVTM and ANQGSEA. Inclusive of the bounding cysteine and phenylalanine, the CDR3 is 12 residues long. Solely the CDR3 DNA is kept, with 36 bases framed from the first base.

All of the isolated RNA was reverse transcribed with the High Capacity cDNA Reverse Transcription Kit, so expressed TCRB transcripts were sequenced. Deep immunoSEQ sequencing was applied to naive, central memory and regulatory T cell samples, giving an average of about 3.6 million total reads per sample. Sorted cells were lysed in RLT buffer, and RNA was extracted using DNase-treated RNeasy Micro or Mini kits according to cell number. Each cell subset was processed separately to prevent cross-contamination, with patient and healthy donor samples processed together. Using the immunoSEQ multiplex PCR, TCRB sequences were amplified from cDNA into 87-bp fragments spanning the CDR3 region. Sequencing of the amplicons was done on the Illumina HiSeq platform. For the original study's pipeline: Synthetic template baselines were used to correct PCR bias computationally, reads within Hamming distance 2 were collapsed together, and singletons that could not be merged were discarded. Reads were aligned against IMGT to assign V, D and J genes, CDR3 length and insertions or deletions at six rearrangement sites. Within each subset, clonotype counts were normalized to sorted cell number, and only after that were true diversity and Gini coefficients computed with the tcR R package. The overlap coefficient, calculated on TCRB nucleotide sequences, was used to measure repertoire sharing. Out-of-frame TCRB sequences from naive cells were analyzed to stand in for the pre-selection repertoire. Sourced from immuneACCESS, this table was stored by TCRdb with only in-frame sequences that have V and J called. A share of the clones is absent; for the studies checked, an unresolved V gene accounts for under half, and the remainder has no known explanation. V and J calls and clone size are as listed in that table; D and trimming were resolved from the DNA. Within this sample are some 400,000 clones, with more than 13% of them counted one time only. Around 0.02% of the sample comes from the top ten.

Recombination connected TRBV29-1 to TRBJ2-7; TRBD1 agrees with 8 junctional bases. Specimen: naive CD4+ T cells from blood. According to the study, the label for this sample's cell subset or site signals: true naive CD4+ T cells. This clonotype was sampled from a woman under 30 in good health. Here is the DNA: TGCAGCGTTGTAGGACAGGGTATCGAGCAGTACTTC. It encodes CSVVGQGIEQYF.